This paragraph covers one TCR beta chain sequence. Germline CDR1 SGHDN, CDR2 FVKESK. With V trimmed by 1 base and J by 5 bases, 11 bases remained unmatched. This CDR3 spans 17 amino acids. The table came from immunoSEQ multiplex PCR; TCRdb's copy has only in-frame clones and leaves some out. The data hold some 100,000 clones, with roughly 94% observed a single time. The data originate from a study of siplizumab effects on memory and regulatory T cells. Sequenced material: non-Treg CD4+ T cells sorted from blood. The chain recombines TRBV14 with TRBJ2-3; TRBD1 matches at 8 bases. The TCR comes from a human donor in good health. The CDR3 nucleotides read TGTGCCAGCAGCCAAGGTATAATCGGACAGGGAAAAGATACGCAGTATTTT. Amino acids: CASSQGIIGQGKDTQYF.